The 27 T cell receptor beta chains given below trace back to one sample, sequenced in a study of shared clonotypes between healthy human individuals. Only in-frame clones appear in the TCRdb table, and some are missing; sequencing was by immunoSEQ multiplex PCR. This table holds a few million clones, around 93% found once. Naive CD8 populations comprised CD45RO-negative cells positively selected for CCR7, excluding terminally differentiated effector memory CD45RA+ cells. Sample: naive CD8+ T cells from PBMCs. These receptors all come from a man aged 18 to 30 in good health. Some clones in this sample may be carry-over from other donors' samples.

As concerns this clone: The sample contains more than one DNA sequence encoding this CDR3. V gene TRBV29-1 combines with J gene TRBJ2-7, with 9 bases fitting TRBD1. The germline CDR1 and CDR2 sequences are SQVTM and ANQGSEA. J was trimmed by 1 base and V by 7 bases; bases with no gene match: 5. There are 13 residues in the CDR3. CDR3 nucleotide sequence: TGCAGCGCTAGGACAGGGGATTCCTACGAGCAGTACTTC. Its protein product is CSARTGDSYEQYF.

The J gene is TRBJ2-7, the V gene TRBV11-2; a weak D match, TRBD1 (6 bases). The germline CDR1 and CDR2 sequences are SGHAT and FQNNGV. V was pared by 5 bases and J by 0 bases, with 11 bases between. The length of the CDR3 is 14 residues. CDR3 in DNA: TGTGCCAGCAGCAAGCGACAGGACTCCTACGAGCAGTACTTC. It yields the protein CASSKRQDSYEQYF.

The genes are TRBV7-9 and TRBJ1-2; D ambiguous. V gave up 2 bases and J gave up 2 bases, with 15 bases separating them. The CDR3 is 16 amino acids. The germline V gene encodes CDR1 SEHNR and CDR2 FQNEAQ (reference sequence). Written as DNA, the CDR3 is TGTGCCAGCAGCTTAATCAACGCGGGGAAAAACTATGGCTACACCTTC. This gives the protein CASSLINAGKNYGYTF.

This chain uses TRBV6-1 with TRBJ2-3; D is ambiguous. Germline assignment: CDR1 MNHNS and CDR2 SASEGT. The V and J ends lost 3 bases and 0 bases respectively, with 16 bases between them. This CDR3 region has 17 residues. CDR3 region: CASSEAPYTTSTDTQYF. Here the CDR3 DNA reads TGTGCCAGCAGTGAGGCACCATATACTACTAGCACAGATACGCAGTATTTT.

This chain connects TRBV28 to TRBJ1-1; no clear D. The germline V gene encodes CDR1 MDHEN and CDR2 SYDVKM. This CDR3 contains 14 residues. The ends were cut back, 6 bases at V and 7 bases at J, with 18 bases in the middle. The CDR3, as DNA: TGTGCCAGCAGCGCTACTGGACGGAGTTTTGAAGCTTTCTTT. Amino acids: CASSATGRSFEAFF.

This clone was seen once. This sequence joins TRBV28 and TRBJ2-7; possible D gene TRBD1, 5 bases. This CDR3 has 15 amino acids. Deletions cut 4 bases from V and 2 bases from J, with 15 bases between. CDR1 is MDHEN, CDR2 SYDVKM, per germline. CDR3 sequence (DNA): TGTGCCAGCAGTTCCCCTAGGGGTCTACCCTACGAGCAGTACTTC. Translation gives CASSSPRGLPYEQYF.

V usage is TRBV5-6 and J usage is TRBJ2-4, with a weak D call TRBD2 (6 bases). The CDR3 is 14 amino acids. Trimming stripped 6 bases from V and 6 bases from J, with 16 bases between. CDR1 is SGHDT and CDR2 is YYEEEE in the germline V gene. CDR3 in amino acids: CASNPGGEGNIQYF. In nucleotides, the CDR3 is TGTGCCAGCAACCCCGGGGGTGAAGGAAACATTCAGTACTTC.

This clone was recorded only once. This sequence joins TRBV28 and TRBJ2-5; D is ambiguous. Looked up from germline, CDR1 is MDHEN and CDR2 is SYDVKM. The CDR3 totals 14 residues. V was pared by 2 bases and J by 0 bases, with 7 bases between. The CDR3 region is CASSLTEYQETQYF. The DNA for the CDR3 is TGTGCCAGCAGTTTAACCGAGTACCAAGAGACCCAGTACTTC.

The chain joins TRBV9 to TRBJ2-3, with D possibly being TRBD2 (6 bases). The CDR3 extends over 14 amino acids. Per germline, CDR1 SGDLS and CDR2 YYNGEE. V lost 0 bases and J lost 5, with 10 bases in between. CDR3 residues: CASSVGGTQDTQYF. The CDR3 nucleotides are TGTGCCAGCAGCGTAGGAGGGACTCAAGATACGCAGTATTTT.

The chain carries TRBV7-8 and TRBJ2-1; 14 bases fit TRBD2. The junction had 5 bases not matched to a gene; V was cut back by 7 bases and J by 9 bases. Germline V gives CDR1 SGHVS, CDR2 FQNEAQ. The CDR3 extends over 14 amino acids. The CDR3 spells CASMTSGRGIEQFF. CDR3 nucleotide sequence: TGTGCCAGCATGACTAGCGGGAGGGGTATTGAGCAGTTCTTC.

CDR3 DNA: TGTGCCAGTAGTATAACCAGCTTGGGCAATCAGCCCCAGCATTTT. Protein: CASSITSLGNQPQHF. The gene calls are TRBV19 and TRBJ1-5; D is unresolved. V was clipped by 2 bases and J by 2 bases, with 10 bases between them. The germline gives CDR1 LNHDA, CDR2 SQIVND (reference sequence). The CDR3 totals 15 residues.

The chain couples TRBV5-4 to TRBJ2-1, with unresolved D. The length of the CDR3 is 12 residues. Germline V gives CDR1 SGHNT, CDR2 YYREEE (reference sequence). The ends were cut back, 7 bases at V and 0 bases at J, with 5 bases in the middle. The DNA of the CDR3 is TGTGCCAGCTATGGCTCCTACAATGAGCAGTTCTTC. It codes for CASYGSYNEQFF.

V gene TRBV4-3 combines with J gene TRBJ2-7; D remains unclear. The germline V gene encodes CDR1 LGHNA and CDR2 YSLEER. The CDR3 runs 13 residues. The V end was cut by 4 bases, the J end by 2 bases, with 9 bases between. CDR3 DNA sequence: TGCGCCAGCAGCCCCGTGGGCGCCTACGAGCAGTACTTC. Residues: CASSPVGAYEQYF.

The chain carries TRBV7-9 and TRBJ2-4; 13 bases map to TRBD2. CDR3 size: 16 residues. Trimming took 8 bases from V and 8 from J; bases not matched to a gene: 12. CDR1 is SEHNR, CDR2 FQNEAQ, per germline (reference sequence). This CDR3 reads CASLPGGLAGEYIQYF. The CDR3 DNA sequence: TGTGCCAGCCTACCGGGAGGACTAGCGGGAGAATACATTCAGTACTTC.

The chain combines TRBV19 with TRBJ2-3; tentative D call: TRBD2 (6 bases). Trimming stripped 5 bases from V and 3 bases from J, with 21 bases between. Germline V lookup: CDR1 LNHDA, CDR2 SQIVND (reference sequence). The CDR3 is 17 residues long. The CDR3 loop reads CASSAASAGGETDTQYF. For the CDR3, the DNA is TGTGCCAGTAGTGCTGCTAGCGCCGGAGGGGAAACAGATACGCAGTATTTT. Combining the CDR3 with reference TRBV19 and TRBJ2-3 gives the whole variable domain DGGITQSPKYLFRKEGQNVTLSCEQNLNHDAMYWYRQDPGQGLRLIYYSQIVNDFQKGDIAEGYSVSREKKESFPLTVTSAQKNPTAFYLCASSAASAGGETDTQYFGPGTRLTVL.

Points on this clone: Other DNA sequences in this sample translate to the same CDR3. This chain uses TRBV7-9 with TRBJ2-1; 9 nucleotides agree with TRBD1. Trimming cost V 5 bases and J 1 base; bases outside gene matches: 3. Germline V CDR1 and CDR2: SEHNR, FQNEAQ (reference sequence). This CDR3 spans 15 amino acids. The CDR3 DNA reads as TGTGCCAGCAGCCCTGGACAGGGGTCCTACAATGAGCAGTTCTTC. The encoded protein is CASSPGQGSYNEQFF.

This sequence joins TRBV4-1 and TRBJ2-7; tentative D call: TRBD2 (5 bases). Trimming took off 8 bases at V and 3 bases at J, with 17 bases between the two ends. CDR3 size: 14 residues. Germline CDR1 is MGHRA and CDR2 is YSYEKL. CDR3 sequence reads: CASSTSGNYYEQYF. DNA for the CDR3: TGCGCCAGCTCCACCTCCGGGAATTACTACGAGCAGTACTTC.

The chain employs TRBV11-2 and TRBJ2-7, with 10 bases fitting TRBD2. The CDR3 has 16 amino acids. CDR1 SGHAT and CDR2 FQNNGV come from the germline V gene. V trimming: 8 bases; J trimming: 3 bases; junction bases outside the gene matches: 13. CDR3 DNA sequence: TGTGCCAGCTCATCGACTAGCGGGCGACCTTACTACGAGCAGTACTTC. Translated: CASSSTSGRPYYEQYF.

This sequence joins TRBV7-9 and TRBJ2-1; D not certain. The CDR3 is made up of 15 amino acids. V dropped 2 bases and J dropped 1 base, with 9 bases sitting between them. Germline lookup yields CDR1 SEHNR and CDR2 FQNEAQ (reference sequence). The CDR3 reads CASSLSSLSYNEQFF. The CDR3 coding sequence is TGTGCCAGCAGCTTAAGTAGTCTATCCTACAATGAGCAGTTCTTC. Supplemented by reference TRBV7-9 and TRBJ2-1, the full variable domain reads DTGVSQNPRHKITKRGQNVTFRCDPISEHNRLYWYRQTLGQGPEFLTYFQNEAQLEKSRLLSDRFSAERPKGSFSTLEIQRTEQGDSAMYLCASSLSSLSYNEQFFGPGTRLTVL.

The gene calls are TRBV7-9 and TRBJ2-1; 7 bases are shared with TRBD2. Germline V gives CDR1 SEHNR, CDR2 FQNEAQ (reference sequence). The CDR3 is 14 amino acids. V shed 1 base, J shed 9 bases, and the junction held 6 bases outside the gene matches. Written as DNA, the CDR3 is TGTGCCAGCAGCTTAGGGGCCAGCGGGGCTGAGCAGTTCTTC. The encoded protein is CASSLGASGAEQFF.

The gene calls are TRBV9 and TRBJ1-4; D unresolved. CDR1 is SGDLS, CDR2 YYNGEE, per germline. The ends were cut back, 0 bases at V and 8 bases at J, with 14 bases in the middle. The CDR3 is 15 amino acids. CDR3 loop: CASSVANGIGEKLFF. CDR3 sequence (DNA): TGTGCCAGCAGCGTAGCTAACGGAATAGGCGAAAAACTGTTTTTT.

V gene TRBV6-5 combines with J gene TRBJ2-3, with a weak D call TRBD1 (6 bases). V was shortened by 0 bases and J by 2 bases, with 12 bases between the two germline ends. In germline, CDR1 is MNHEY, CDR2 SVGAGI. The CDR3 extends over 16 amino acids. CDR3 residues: CASSYSTGSFTDTQYF. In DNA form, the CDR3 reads TGTGCCAGCAGTTACTCAACAGGGTCCTTCACAGATACGCAGTATTTT.

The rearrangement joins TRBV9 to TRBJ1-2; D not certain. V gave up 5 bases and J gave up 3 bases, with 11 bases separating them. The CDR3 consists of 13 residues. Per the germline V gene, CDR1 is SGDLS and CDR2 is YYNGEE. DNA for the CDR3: TGTGCCAGCAGAGGGAGGGCAGACTATGGCTACACCTTC. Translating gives CASRGRADYGYTF.

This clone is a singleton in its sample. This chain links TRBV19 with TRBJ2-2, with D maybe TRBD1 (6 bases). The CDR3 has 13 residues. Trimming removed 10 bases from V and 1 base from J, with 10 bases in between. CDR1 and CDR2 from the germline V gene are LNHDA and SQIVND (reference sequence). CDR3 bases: TGTGCCACTCGACAGGTGAACACCGGGGAGCTGTTTTTT. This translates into CATRQVNTGELFF.

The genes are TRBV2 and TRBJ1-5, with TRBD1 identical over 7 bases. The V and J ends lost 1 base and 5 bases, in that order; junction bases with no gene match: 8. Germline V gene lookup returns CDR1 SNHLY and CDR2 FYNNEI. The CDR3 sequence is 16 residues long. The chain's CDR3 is CASSEERGRWDQPQHF. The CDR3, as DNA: TGTGCCAGCAGTGAAGAAAGGGGGCGATGGGATCAGCCCCAGCATTTT.

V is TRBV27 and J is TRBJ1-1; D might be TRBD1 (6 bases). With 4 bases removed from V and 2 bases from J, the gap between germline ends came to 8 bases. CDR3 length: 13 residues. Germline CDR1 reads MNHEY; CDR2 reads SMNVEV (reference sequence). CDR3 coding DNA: TGTGCCAGCAGTTGGGGGGCCAACACTGAAGCTTTCTTT. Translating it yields CASSWGANTEAFF.

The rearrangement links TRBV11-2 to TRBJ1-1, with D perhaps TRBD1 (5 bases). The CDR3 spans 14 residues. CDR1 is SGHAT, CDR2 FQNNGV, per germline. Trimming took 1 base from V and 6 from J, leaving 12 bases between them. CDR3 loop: CASSLAFGDAEAFF. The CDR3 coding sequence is TGTGCCAGCAGCTTAGCGTTTGGGGACGCTGAAGCTTTCTTT.